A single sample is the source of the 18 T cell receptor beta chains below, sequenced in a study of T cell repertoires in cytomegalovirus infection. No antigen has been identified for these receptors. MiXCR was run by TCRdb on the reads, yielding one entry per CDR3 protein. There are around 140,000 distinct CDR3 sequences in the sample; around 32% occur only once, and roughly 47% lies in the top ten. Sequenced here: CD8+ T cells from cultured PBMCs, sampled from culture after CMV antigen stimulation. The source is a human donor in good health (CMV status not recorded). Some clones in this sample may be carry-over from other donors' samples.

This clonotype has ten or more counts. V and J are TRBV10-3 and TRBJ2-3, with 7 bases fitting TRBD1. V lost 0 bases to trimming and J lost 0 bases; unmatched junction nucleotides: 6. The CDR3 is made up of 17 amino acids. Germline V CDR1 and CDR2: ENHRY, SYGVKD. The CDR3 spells CAISESTGQVSTDTQYF. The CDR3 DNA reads TGTGCCATCAGTGAGTCGACCGGACAGGTTAGCACAGATACGCAGTATTTT.

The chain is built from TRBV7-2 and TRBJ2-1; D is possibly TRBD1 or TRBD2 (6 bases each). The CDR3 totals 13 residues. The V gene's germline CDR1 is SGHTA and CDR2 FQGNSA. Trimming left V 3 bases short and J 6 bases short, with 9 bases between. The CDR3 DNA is TGTGCCAGCAGCTTTGGGGGGCGCAATGAGCAGTTCTTC. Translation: CASSFGGRNEQFF.

In DNA, the CDR3 is TGTGCCTGCTCGCCGGGCCTCACCGGGGAGCTGTTTTTT. Translation: CACSPGLTGELFF. The rearrangement uses TRBV27 and TRBJ2-2, with no clear D. Per germline, CDR1 MNHEY and CDR2 SMNVEV (reference sequence). The CDR3 extends over 13 amino acids. The V end lost 11 bases, the J end lost 4 bases, and 14 bases lay between the germline ends.

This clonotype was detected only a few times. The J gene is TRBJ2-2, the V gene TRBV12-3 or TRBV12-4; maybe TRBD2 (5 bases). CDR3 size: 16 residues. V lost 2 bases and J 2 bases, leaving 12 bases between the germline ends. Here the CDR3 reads CASSLLVAFNTGELFF. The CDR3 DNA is TGTGCCAGCAGTTTATTAGTAGCGTTTAACACCGGGGAGCTGTTTTTT.

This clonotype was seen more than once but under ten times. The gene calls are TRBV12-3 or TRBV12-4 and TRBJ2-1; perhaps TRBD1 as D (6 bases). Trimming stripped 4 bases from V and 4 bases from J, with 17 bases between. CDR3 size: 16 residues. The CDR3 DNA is TGTGCCAGCAGTTCCCCCCTGGGGGCGCAGTACAATGAGCAGTTCTTC. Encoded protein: CASSSPLGAQYNEQFF.

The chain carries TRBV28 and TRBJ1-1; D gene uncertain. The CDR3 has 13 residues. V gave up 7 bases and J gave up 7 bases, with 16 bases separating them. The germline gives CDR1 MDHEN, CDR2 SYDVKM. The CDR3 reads CASTGRADLEAFF. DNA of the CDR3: TGTGCCAGCACCGGACGGGCTGACCTTGAAGCTTTCTTT.

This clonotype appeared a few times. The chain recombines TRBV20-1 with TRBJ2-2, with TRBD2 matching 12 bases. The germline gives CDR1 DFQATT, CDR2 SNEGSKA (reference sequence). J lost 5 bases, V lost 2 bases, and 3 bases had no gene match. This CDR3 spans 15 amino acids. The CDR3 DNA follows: TGCAGTGCTAGACTAGCGGGGGGGCTAACCGGGGAGCTGTTTTTT. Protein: CSARLAGGLTGELFF.

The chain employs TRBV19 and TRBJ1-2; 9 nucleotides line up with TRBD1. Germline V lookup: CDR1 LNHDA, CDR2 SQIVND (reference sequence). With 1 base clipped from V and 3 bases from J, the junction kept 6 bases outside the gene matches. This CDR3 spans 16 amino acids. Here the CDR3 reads CASSIVDRGFDYGYTF. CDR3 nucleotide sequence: TGTGCCAGTAGTATAGTCGACAGGGGGTTTGACTATGGCTACACCTTC.

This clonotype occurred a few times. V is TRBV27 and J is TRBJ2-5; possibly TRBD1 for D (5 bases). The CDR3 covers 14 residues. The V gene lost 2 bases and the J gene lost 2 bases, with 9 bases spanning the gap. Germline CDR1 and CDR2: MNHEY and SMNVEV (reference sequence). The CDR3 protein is CASSLRGHQETQYF. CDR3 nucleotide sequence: TGTGCCAGCAGTTTAAGGGGTCATCAAGAGACCCAGTACTTC.

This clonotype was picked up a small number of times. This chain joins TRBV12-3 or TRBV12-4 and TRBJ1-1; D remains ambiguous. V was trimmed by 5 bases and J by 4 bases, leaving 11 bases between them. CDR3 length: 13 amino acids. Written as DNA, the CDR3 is TGTGCCAGCAGTCATGGGGTAAGCACTGAAGCTTTCTTT. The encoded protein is CASSHGVSTEAFF.

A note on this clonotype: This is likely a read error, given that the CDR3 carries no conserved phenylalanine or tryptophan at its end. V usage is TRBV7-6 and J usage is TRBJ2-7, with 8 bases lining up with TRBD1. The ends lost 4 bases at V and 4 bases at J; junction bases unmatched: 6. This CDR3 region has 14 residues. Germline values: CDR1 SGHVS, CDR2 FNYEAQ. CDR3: CASSSGTGRYEQYL. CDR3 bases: TGTGCCAGCAGCTCCGGGACAGGCCGATACGAGCAGTACCTC.

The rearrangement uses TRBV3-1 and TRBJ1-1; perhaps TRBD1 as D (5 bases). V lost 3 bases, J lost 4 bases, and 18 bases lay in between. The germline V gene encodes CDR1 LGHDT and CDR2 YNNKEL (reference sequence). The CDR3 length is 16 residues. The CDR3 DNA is TGTGCCAGCAGCCAGGGTGTCGCAGGGTCGAGCACTGAAGCTTTCTTT. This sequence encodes CASSQGVAGSSTEAFF.

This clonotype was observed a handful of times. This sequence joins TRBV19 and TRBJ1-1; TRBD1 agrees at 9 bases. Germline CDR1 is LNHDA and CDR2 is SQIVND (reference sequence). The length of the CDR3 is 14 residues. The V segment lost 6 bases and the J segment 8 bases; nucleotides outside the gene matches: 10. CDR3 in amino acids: CASRLTGGAAEAFF. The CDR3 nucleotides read TGTGCCAGTAGACTAACAGGGGGCGCGGCGGAAGCTTTCTTT.

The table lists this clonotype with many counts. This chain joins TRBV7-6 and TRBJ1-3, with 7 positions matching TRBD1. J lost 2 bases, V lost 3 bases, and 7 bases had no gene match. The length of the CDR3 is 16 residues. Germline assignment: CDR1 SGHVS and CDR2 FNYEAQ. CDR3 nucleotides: TGTGCCAGCAGCTTCGGCCAGGGGGGAACTGGAAACACCATATATTTT. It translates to CASSFGQGGTGNTIYF.

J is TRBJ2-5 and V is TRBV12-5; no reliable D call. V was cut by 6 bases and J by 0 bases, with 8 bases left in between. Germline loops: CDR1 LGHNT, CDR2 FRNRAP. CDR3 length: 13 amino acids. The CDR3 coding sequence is TGTGCTAGTGGCCAAGACAACCAAGAGACCCAGTACTTC. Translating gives CASGQDNQETQYF.

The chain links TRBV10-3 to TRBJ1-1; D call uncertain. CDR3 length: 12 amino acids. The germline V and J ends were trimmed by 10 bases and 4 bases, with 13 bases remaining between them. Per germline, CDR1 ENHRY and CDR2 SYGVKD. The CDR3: CATKPLTTEAFF. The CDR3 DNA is TGTGCCACCAAACCCCTGACCACTGAAGCTTTCTTT.

CDR3: CASSLEGRGRSPNEKLFF. Here the CDR3 DNA reads TGTGCCAGCAGTTTGGAGGGGAGGGGGCGATCACCTAATGAAAAACTGTTTTTT. The chain is built from TRBV12-3 or TRBV12-4 and TRBJ1-4; 7 bases line up with TRBD1. With 3 bases clipped from V and 3 bases from J, the junction kept 13 bases outside the gene matches. This CDR3 comprises 18 residues.

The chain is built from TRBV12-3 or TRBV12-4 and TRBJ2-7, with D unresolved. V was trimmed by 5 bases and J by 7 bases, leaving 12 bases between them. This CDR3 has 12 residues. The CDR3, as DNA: TGTGCCAGCAGTGGTGATGCCGGGGAGCAGTACTTC. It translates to CASSGDAGEQYF.